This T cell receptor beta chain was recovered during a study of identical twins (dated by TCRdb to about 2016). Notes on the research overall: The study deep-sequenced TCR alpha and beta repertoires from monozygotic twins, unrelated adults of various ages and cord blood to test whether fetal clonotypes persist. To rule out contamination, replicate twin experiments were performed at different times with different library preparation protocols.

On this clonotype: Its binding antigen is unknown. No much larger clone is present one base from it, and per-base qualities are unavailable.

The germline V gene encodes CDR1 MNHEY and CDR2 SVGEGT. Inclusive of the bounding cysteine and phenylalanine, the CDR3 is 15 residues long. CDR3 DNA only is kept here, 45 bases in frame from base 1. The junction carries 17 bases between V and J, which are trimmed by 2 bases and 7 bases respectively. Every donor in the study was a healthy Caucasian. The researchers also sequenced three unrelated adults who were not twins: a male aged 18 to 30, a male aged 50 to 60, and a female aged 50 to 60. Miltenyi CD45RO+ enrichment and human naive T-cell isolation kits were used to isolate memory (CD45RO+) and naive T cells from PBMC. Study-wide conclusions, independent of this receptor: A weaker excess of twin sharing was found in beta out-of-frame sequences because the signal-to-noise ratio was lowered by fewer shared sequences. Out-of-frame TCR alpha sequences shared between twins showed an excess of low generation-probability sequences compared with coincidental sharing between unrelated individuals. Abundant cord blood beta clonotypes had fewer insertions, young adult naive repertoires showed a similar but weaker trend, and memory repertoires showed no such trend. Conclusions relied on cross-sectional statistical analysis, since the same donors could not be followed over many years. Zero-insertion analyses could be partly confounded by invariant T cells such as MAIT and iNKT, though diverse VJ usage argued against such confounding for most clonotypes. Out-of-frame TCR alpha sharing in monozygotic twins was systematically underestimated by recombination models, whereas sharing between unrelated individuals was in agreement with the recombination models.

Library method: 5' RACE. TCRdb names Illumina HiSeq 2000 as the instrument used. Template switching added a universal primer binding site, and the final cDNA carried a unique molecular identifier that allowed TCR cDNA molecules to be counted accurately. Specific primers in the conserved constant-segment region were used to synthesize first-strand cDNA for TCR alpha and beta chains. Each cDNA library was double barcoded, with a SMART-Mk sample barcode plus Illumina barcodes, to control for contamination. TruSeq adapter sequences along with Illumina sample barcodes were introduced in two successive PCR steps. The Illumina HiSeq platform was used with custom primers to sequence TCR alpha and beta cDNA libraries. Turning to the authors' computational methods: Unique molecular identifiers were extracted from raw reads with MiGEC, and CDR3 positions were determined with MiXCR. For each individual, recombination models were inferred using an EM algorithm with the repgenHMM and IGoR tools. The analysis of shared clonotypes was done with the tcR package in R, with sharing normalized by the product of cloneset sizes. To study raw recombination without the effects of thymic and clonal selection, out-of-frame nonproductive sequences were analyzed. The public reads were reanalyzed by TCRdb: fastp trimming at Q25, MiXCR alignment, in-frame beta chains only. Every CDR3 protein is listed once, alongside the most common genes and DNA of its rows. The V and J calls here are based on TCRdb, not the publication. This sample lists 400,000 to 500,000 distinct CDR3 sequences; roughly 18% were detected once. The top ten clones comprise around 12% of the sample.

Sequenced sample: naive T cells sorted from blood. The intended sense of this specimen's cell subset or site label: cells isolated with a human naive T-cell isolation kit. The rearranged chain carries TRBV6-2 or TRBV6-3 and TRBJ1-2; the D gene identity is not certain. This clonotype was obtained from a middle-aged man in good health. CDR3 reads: CASSYGRVARGGYTF. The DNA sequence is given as TGTGCCAGCAGTTACGGCCGGGTGGCTCGTGGTGGCTACACCTTC.